The 7 T cell receptor beta chains presented below share a single source sample, sequenced in a study of shared clonotypes between healthy human individuals. This table comes from immunoSEQ multiplex PCR, and its TCRdb copy is limited to in-frame clones, with some not included. The data contain approximately 2.1 million clones, over 90% of them singletons. The sequencing sample was made of naive CD4+ T cells from PBMCs. Subset defined: CD45RA+ positively selected. These receptors originate from a man aged 18 to 29 in good health. Some clones in this sample may be carry-over from other donors' samples.

This rearrangement joins TRBV7-2 to TRBJ2-2; TRBD2 matches at 11 bases. V lost 1 base and J lost 4; bases outside the gene matches: 2. CDR1 is SGHTA, CDR2 FQGNSA, per germline. CDR3 length: 16 residues. In DNA form, the CDR3 reads TGTGCCAGCAGCTTAGTTGGGACTAGCGGCACCGGGGAGCTGTTTTTT. This translates into CASSLVGTSGTGELFF. Based on the CDR3 plus reference TRBV7-2 and TRBJ2-2, the full variable domain is GAGVSQSPSNKVTEKGKDVELRCDPISGHTALYWYRQSLGQGLEFLIYFQGNSAPDKSGLPSDRFSAERTGGSVSTLTIQRTQQEDSAVYLCASSLVGTSGTGELFFGEGSRLTVL.

J is TRBJ2-1 and V is TRBV11-2; 8 bases are shared with TRBD1. This CDR3 comprises 15 residues. V dropped 5 bases and J dropped 2; count of bases not matched to a gene: 5. CDR1 is SGHAT and CDR2 is FQNNGV in the germline V gene. This CDR3 is CASSADRGAYNEQFF. The CDR3 DNA is TGTGCCAGCAGCGCAGACAGGGGAGCCTACAATGAGCAGTTCTTC.

The chain recombines TRBV7-9 with TRBJ2-7, with 7 positions matching TRBD1. The length of the CDR3 is 18 residues. With 1 base clipped from V and 0 bases from J, the junction kept 12 bases outside the gene matches. Germline CDR1 is SEHNR and CDR2 is FQNEAQ (reference sequence). This CDR3 reads CASSLGVNSGGSSYEQYF. The CDR3 DNA is TGTGCCAGCAGCTTAGGGGTGAACTCAGGGGGTAGCTCCTACGAGCAGTACTTC.

This chain links TRBV27 with TRBJ1-2, with 7 bases fitting TRBD1. This CDR3 has 14 amino acids. Germline CDR1 is MNHEY and CDR2 is SMNVEV (reference sequence). The trim removed 4 bases at V and 8 bases at J, leaving 10 bases unmatched. CDR3 protein: CASSSRGSFGGYTF. DNA of the CDR3: TGTGCCAGCAGTTCCAGGGGGTCCTTCGGCGGCTACACCTTC.

The chain carries TRBV7-2 and TRBJ2-1, with unresolved D. The CDR3 runs 15 residues. The V gene lost 3 bases and the J gene lost 0 bases, with 9 bases spanning the gap. Germline CDR1 reads SGHTA; CDR2 reads FQGNSA. CDR3 in amino acids: CASSFSSSSYNEQFF. The CDR3 region has the DNA TGTGCCAGCAGCTTCTCCTCGAGCTCCTACAATGAGCAGTTCTTC.

This chain uses TRBV10-3 with TRBJ1-1; D uncertain. CDR1 is ENHRY, CDR2 SYGVKD, per germline. Trimming pared 6 bases from V and 6 bases from J, leaving 14 bases between. The CDR3 length is 13 residues. CDR3 coding DNA: TGTGCCATCAGAGCGAACGGGCCGTCTGAAGCTTTCTTT. Its translation: CAIRANGPSEAFF.

This chain connects TRBV10-3 to TRBJ2-3, with 8 bases fitting TRBD1. After removal of 3 bases from V and 0 bases from J, the junction contained 2 bases not matched to a gene. In germline, CDR1 is ENHRY, CDR2 SYGVKD. The CDR3 sequence is 15 residues long. CDR3 loop: CAISERTGSTDTQYF. In DNA form, the CDR3 reads TGTGCCATCAGTGAAAGGACAGGGAGCACAGATACGCAGTATTTT.